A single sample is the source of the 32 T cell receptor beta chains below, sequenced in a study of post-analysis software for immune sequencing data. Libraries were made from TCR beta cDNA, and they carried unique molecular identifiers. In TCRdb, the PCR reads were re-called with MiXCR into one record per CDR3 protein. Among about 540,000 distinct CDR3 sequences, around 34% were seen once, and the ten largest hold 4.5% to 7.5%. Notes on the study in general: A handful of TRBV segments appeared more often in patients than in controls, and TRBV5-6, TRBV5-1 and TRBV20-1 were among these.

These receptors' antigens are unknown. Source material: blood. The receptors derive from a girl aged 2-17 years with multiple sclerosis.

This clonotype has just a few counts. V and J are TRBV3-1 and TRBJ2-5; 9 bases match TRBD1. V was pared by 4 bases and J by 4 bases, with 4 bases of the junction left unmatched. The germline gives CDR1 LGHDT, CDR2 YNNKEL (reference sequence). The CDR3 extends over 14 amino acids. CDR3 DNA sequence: TGTGCCAGCAGCCTAACGACAGGGGGAGAGACCCAGTACTTC. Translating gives CASSLTTGGETQYF.

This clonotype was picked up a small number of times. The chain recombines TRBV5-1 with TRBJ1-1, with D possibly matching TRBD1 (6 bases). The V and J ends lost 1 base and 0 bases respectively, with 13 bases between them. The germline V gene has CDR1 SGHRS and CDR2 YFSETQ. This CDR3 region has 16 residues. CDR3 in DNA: TGCGCCAGCAGCTTGCCACCAGGGGAAGTGAACACTGAAGCTTTCTTT. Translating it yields CASSLPPGEVNTEAFF.

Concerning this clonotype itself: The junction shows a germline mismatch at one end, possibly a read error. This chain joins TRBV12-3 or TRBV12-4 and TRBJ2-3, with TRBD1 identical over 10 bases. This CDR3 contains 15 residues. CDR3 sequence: CVSSPTGGSADTQYF. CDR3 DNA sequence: TGTGTCAGCAGCCCGACAGGGGGCAGCGCAGATACGCAGTATTTT.

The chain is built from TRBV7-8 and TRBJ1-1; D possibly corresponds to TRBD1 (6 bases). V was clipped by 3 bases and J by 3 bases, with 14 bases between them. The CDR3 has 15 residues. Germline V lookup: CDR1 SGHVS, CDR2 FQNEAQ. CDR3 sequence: CASSFLGARYTEAFF. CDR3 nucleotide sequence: TGTGCCAGCAGCTTCTTGGGGGCCCGGTACACTGAAGCTTTCTTT.

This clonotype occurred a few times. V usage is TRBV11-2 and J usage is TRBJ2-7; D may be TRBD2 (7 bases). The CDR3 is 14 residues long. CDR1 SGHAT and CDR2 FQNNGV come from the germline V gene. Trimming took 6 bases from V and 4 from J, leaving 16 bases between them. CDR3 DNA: TGTGCCAGCAGTCTTGGGGGGGGCAGGTACGAGCAGTACTTC. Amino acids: CASSLGGGRYEQYF.

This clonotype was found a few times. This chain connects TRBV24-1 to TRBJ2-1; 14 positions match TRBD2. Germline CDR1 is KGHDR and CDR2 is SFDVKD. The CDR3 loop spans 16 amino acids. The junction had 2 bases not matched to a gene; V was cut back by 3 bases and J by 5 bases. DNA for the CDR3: TGTGCCACCAGTGATCCGGGACTAGCGGGGGACAATGAGCAGTTCTTC. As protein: CATSDPGLAGDNEQFF.

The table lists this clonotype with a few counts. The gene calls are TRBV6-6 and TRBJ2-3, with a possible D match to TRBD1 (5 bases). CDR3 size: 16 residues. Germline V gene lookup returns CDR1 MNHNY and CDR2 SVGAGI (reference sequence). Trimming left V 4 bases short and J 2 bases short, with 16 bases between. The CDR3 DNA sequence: TGTGCCAGCAGTTCCGCCGACAGTATGTTCACAGATACGCAGTATTTT. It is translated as CASSSADSMFTDTQYF.

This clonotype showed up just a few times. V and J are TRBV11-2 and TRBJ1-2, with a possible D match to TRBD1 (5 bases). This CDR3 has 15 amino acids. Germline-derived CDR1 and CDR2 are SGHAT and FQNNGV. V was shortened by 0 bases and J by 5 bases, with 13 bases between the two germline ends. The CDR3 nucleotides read TGTGCCAGCAGCTTAGACCCTGGTCAGGGTTATGGCTACACCTTC. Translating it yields CASSLDPGQGYGYTF.

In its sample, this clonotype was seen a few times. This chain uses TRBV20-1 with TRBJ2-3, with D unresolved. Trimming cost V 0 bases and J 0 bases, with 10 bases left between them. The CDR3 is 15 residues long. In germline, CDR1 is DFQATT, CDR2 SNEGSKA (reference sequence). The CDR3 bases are TGCAGTGCTAGAGATTACCGACTTAGCACAGATACGCAGTATTTT. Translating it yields CSARDYRLSTDTQYF.

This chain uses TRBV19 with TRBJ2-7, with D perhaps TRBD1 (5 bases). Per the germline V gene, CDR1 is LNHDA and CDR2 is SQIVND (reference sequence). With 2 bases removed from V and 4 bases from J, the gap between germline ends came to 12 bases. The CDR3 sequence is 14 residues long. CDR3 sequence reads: CASSIILGPYEQYF. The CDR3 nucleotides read TGTGCCAGTAGTATAATTTTGGGGCCTTACGAGCAGTACTTC. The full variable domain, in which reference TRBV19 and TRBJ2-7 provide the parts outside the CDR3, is DGGITQSPKYLFRKEGQNVTLSCEQNLNHDAMYWYRQDPGQGLRLIYYSQIVNDFQKGDIAEGYSVSREKKESFPLTVTSAQKNPTAFYLCASSIILGPYEQYFGPGTRLTVT.

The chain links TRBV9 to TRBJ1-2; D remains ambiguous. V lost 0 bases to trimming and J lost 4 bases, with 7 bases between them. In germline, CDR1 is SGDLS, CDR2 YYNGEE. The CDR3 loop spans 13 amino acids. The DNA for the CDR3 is TGTGCCAGCAGCGTAGAGACGGCCTATGGCTACACCTTC. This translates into CASSVETAYGYTF.

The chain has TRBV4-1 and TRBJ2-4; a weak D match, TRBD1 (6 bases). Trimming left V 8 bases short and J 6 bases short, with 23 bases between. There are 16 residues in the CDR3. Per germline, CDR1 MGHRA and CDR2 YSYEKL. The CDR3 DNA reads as TGCGCCAGCGGACCCCACCCGGCCGGGACACCAAACATTCAGTACTTC. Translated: CASGPHPAGTPNIQYF.

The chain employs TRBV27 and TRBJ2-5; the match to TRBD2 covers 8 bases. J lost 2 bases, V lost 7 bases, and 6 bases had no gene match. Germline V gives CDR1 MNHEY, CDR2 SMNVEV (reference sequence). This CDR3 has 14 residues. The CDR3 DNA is TGTGCCAGCACCACCACGGGAGGGCAAGAGACCCAGTACTTC. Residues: CASTTTGGQETQYF.

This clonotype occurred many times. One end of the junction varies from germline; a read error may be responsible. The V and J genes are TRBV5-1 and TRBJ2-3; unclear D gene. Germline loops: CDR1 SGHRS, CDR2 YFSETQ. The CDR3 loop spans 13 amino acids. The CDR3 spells CASSLEATDTQYF. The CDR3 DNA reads TGTGCCAGCAGCTTAGAGGCCACAGATACGCAGTATTTT.

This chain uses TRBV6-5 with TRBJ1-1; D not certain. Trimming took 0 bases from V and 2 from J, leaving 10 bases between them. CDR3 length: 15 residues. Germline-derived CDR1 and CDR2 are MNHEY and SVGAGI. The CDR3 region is CASSYSFRANTEAFF. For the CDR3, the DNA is TGTGCCAGCAGTTACTCGTTTAGGGCTAACACTGAAGCTTTCTTT.

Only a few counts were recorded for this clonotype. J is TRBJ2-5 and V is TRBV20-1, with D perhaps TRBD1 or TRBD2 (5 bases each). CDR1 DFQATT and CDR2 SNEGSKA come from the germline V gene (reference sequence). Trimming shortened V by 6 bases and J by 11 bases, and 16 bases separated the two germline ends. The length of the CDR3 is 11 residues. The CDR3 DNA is TGCAGTGCCCCCGTTTTGGGGGAGCAGTACTTC. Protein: CSAPVLGEQYF.

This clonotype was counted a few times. The CDR3 loop reads CASSPRSRGNTGELFF. The CDR3 DNA reads as TGTGCCAGCAGCCCCCGTAGTCGGGGGAACACCGGGGAGCTGTTTTTT. The rearrangement joins TRBV7-8 to TRBJ2-2; D might be TRBD2 (5 bases). Trimming removed 5 bases at V and 1 base at J, with 14 bases between. The CDR3 spans 16 residues. CDR1 and CDR2 from the germline V gene are SGHVS and FQNEAQ.

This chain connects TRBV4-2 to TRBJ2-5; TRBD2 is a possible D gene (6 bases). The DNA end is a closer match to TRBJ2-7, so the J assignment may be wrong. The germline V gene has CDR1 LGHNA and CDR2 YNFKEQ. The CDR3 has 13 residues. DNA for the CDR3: TGTGCCAGCAGCCCCGACGGGAGCTACGAGCAGTACTTC. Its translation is CASSPDGSYEQYF.

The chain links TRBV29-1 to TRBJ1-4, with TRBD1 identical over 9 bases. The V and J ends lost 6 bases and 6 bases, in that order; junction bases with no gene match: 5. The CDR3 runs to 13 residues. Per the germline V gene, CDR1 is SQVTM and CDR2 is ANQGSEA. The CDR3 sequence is CSVTGTGYEKLFF. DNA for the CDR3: TGCAGCGTAACCGGGACAGGGTATGAAAAACTGTTTTTT.

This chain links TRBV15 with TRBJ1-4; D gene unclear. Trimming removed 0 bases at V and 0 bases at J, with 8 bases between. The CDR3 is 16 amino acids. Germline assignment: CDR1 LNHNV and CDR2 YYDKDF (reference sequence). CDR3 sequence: CATSRDQPATNEKLFF. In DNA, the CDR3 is TGTGCCACCAGCAGAGATCAACCAGCAACTAATGAAAAACTGTTTTTT.

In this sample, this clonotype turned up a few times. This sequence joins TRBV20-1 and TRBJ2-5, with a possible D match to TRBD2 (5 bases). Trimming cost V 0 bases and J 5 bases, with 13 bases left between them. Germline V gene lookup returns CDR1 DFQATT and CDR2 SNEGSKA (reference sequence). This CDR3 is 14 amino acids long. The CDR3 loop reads CSARDRPRDETQYF. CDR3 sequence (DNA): TGCAGTGCTAGAGACCGCCCACGGGATGAGACCCAGTACTTC.

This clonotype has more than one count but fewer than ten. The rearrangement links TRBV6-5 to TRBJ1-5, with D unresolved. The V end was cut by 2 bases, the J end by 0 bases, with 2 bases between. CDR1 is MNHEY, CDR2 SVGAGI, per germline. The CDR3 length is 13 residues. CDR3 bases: TGTGCCAGCAGTTACACTAGCAATCAGCCCCAGCATTTT. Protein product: CASSYTSNQPQHF.

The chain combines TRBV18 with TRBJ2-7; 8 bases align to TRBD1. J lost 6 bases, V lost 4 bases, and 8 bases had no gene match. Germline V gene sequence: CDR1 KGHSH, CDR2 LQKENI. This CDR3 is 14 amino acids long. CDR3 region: CASSQDRDPPEQYF. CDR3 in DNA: TGTGCCAGCTCACAGGACAGGGACCCTCCCGAGCAGTACTTC.

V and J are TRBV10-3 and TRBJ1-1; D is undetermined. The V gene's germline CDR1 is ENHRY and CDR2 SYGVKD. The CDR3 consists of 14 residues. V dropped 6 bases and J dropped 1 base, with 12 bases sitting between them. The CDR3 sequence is CAIRGIWGNTEAFF. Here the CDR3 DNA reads TGTGCCATCAGAGGAATCTGGGGGAACACTGAAGCTTTCTTT.

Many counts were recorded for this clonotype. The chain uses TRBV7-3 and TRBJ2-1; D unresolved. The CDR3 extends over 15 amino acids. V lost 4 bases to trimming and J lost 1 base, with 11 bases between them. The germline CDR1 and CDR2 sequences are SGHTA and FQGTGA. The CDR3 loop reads CASSSAVESYNEQFF. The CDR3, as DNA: TGTGCCAGCAGCTCCGCCGTCGAGTCCTACAATGAGCAGTTCTTC.

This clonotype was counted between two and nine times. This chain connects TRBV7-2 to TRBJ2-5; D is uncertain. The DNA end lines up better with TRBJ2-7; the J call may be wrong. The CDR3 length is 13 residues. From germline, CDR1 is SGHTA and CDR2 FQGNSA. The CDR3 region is CASSLLRPYEQYF. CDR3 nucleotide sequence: TGTGCCAGCAGCTTACTCCGACCTTACGAGCAGTACTTC.

CDR3 amino acids: CASSQAGFSYNSPLHF. In nucleotides, the CDR3 is TGTGCCAGCAGCCAAGCAGGGTTCTCCTATAATTCACCCCTCCACTTT. The chain uses TRBV3-1 and TRBJ1-6; weak D call: TRBD1 (5 bases). CDR1 is LGHDT and CDR2 is YNNKEL in the germline V gene (reference sequence). V was clipped by 1 base and J by 0 bases, with 7 bases between them. CDR3 length: 16 amino acids.

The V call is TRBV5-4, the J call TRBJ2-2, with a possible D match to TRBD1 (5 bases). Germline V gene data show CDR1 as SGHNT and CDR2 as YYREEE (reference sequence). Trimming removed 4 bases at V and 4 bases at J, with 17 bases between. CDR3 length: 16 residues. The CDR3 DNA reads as TGTGCCAGCAGCCCACCCGACTCAGGGTCCACCGGGGAGCTGTTTTTT. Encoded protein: CASSPPDSGSTGELFF.

This CDR3 is CASSDGRGLSETQYF. In nucleotides, the CDR3 is TGTGCCAGCAGTGACGGCAGGGGTTTGAGCGAGACCCAGTACTTC. The V gene is TRBV25-1, the J gene TRBJ2-7; D may be TRBD1 (6 bases). The DNA end is more similar to TRBJ2-5, so the J call may be wrong. The CDR3 contains 15 residues. Germline V gene sequence: CDR1 MGHDK, CDR2 SYGVNS.

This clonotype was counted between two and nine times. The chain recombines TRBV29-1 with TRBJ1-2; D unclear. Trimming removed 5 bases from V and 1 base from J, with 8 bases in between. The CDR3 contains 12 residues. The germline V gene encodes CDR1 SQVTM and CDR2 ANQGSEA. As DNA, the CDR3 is TGCAGCGTTACCCACAGTAACTATGGCTACACCTTC. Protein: CSVTHSNYGYTF.

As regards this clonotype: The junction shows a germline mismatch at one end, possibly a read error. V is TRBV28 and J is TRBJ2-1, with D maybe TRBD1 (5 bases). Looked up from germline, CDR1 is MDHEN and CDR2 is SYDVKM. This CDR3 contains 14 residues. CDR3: CASSPPAGYSEQFF. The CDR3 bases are TGTGCCAGCAGTCCCCCGGCAGGGTACAGTGAGCAGTTCTTC.

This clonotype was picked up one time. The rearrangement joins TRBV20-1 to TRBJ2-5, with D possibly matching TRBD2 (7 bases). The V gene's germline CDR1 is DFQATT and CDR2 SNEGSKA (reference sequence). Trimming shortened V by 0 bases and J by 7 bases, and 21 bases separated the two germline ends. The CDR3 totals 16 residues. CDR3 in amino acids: CSARDISGGPRGTQYF. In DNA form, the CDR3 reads TGCAGTGCTAGAGACATATCGGGGGGCCCTAGGGGGACCCAGTACTTC.